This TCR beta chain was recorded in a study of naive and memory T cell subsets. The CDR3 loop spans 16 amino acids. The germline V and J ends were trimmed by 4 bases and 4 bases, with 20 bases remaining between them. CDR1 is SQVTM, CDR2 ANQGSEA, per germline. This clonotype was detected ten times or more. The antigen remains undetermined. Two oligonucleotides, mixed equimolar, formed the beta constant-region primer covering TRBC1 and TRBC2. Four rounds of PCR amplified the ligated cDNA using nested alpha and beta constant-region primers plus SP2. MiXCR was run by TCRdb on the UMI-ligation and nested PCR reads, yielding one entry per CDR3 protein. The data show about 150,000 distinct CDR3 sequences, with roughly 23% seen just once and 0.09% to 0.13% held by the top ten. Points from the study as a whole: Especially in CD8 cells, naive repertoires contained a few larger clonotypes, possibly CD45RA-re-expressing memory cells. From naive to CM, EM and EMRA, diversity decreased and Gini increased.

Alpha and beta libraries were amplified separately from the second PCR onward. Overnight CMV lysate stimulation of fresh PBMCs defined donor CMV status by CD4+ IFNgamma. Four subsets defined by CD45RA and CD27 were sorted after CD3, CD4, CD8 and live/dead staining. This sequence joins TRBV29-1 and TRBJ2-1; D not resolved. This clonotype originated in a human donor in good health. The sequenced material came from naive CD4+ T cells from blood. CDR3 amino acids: CSVGWVKGFTYNEQFF. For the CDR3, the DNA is TGCAGCGTTGGATGGGTGAAAGGGTTTACGTACAATGAGCAGTTCTTC.